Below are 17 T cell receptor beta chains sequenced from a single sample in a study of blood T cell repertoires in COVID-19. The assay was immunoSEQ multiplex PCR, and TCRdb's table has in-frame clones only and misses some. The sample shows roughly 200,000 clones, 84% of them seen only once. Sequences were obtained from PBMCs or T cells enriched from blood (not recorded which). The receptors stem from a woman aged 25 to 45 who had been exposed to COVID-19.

CDR3 sequence reads: CAWDIYNEQFF. CDR3 nucleotides: TGTGCCTGGGACATCTACAATGAGCAGTTCTTC. This chain links TRBV30 with TRBJ2-1; no reliable D call. The germline gives CDR1 GTSNPN, CDR2 SVGIG (reference sequence). V dropped 5 bases and J dropped 3 bases, with 5 bases sitting between them. CDR3 length: 11 amino acids.

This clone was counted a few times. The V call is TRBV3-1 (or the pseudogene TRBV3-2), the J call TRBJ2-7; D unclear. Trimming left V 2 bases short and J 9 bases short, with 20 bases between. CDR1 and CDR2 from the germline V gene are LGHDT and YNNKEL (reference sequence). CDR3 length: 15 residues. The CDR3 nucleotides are TGTGCCAGCAGCCAAAACCCCTACGACGTCCGGAGGCAGTACTTC. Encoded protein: CASSQNPYDVRRQYF.

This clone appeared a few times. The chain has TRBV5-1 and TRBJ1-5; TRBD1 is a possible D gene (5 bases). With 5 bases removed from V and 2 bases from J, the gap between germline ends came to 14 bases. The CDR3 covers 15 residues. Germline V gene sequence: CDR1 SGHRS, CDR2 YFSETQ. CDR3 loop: CASRLQPGGNQPQHF. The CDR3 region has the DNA TGCGCCAGCAGATTACAGCCGGGGGGCAATCAGCCCCAGCATTTT.

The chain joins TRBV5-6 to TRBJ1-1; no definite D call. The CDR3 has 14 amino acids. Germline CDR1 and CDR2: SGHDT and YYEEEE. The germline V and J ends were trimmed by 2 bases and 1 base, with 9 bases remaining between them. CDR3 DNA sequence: TGTGCCAGCAGCTTCTGGGCATCGAACACTGAAGCTTTCTTT. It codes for CASSFWASNTEAFF.

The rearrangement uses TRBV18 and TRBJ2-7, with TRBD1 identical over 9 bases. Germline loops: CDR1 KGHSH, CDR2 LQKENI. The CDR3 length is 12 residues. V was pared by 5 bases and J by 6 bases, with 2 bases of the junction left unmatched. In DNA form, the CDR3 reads TGTGCCAGCTCAGAGGACAGGGGCGAGCAGTACTTC. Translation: CASSEDRGEQYF.

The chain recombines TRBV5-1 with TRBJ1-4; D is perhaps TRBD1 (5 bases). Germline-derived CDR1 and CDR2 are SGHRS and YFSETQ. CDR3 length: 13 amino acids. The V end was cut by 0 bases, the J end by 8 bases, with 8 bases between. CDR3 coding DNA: TGCGCCAGCAGCTTGGAATCAGGGGAAAAACTGTTTTTT. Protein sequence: CASSLESGEKLFF.

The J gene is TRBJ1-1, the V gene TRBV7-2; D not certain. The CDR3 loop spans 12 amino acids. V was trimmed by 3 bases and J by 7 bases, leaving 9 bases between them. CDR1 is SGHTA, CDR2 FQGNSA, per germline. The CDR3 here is CASSFSSHEAFF. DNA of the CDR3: TGTGCCAGCAGCTTTTCATCCCATGAAGCTTTCTTT.

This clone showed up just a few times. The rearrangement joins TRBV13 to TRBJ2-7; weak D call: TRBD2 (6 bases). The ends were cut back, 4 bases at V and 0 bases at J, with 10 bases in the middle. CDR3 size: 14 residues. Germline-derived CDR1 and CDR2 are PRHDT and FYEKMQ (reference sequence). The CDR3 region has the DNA TGTGCCAGCAGCTCCGGGAGTATCTCCTACGAGCAGTACTTC. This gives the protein CASSSGSISYEQYF.

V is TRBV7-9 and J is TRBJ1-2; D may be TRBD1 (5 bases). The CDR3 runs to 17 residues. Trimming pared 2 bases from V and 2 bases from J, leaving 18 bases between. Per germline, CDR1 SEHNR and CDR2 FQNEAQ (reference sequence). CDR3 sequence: CASSLRGVRRGNYGYTF. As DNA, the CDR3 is TGTGCCAGCAGCTTACGCGGGGTTCGGCGGGGCAACTATGGCTACACCTTC. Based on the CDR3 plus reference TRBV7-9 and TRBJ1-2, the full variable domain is DTGVSQNPRHKITKRGQNVTFRCDPISEHNRLYWYRQTLGQGPEFLTYFQNEAQLEKSRLLSDRFSAERPKGSFSTLEIQRTEQGDSAMYLCASSLRGVRRGNYGYTFGSGTRLTVV.

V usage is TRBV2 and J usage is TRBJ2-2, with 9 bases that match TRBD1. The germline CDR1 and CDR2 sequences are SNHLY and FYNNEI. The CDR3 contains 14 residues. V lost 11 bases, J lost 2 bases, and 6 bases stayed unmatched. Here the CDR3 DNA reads TGTGCCGGACACAGGGGGCCCAACACCGGGGAGCTGTTTTTT. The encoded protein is CAGHRGPNTGELFF.

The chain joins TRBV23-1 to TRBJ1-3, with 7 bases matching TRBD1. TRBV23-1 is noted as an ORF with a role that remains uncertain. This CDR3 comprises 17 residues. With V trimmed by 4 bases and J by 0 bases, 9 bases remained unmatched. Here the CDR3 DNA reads TGCGCCAGCAGTCCGTCCGGGACAGTCAGCTCTGGAAACACCATATATTTT. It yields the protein CASSPSGTVSSGNTIYF.

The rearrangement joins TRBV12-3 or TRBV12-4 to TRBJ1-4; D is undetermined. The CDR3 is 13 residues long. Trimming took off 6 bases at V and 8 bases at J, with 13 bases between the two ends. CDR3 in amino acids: CASSRTDFEKLFF. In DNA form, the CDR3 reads TGTGCCAGCAGCCGCACGGACTTCGAAAAACTGTTTTTT.

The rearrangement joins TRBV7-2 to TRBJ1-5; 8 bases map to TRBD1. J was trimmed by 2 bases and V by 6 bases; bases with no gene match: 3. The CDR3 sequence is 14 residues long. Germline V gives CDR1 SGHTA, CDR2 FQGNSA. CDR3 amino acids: CASSPTGGNQPQHF. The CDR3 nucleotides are TGTGCCAGCAGTCCGACAGGGGGCAATCAGCCCCAGCATTTT.

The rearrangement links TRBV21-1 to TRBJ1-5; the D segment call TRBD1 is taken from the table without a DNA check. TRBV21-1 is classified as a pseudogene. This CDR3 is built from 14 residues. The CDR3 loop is CASSKRRGVQPQHF. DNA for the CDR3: TGTGCCAGCAGCAAACGCAGGGGGGTTCAGCCCCAGCATTTT.

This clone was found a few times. CDR3 DNA: TGTGCCAGCAGTTACTCGAGTCGGGGACACGGAAACACCATATATTTT. Amino acids: CASSYSSRGHGNTIYF. The chain carries TRBV6-5 and TRBJ1-3, with D possibly matching TRBD1 (6 bases). V was pared by 0 bases and J by 4 bases, with 13 bases between. Germline V gene data show CDR1 as MNHEY and CDR2 as SVGAGI. There are 16 residues in the CDR3.

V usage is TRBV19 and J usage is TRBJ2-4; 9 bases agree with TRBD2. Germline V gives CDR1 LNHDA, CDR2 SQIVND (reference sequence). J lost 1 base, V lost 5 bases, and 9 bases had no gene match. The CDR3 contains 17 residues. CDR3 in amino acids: CASSWRWSGGAKNIQYF. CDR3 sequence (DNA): TGTGCCAGTAGTTGGAGGTGGAGCGGGGGGGCCAAAAACATTCAGTACTTC.

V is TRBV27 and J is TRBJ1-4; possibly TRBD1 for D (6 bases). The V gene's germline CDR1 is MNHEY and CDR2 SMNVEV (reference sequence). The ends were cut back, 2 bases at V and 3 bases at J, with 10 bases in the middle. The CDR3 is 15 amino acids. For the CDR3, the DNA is TGTGCCAGCAGTTTACTAGGGGGTGCTAATGAAAAACTGTTTTTT. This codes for CASSLLGGANEKLFF.